This TCR beta chain was retrieved from a study of post-analysis software for immune sequencing data. Every TCR beta cDNA library bore unique molecular identifiers. TCRdb re-analysed the PCR reads in MiXCR, keeping a single row per CDR3 protein. The table lists roughly 160,000 distinct CDR3 sequences, approximately 35% of them singletons. This CDR3 has 15 residues. J lost 5 bases, V lost 3 bases, and 5 bases had no gene match. CDR1 is MDHEN, CDR2 SYDVKM, per germline. About this clonotype itself: What it recognizes is unknown.

Points from the study as a whole: In multiple sclerosis, normalized Chao1 diversity was significantly below that of controls. Strong co-clustering by F measure was evident for samples that had been prepared in the same batch.

This chain connects TRBV28 to TRBJ2-1, with 9 bases aligning to TRBD2. The receptor comes from a girl aged 5-17 years with multiple sclerosis. The input for sequencing was blood, taken after autologous hematopoietic stem cell transplantation. The CDR3 loop reads CASSFASGVNNEQFF. The CDR3 coding sequence is TGTGCCAGCAGTTTCGCTAGCGGGGTTAACAATGAGCAGTTCTTC.